One sample yielded the 7 T cell receptor beta chains listed below, sequenced in a study of blood T cell repertoires in COVID-19. Using immunoSEQ multiplex PCR, the repertoire was profiled, and TCRdb retains in-frame clones only, with some absent. The data contain around 120,000 clones, around 90% of them seen just once; the ten biggest clones take up 4% to 5%. Sequenced: peripheral blood. These receptors all come from a man in his fifties or sixties with COVID-19, enrolled during active disease.

The chain carries TRBV19 and TRBJ1-2, with unresolved D. Germline V gives CDR1 LNHDA, CDR2 SQIVND (reference sequence). V lost 3 bases and J 0 bases, leaving 17 bases between the germline ends. This CDR3 has 17 amino acids. The CDR3 DNA follows: TGTGCCAGTAGTATCGGGCGGGGTCGAAGGGCTAACTATGGCTACACCTTC. Its translation is CASSIGRGRRANYGYTF. The complete variable domain, with remaining parts taken from reference TRBV19 and TRBJ1-2, reads DGGITQSPKYLFRKEGQNVTLSCEQNLNHDAMYWYRQDPGQGLRLIYYSQIVNDFQKGDIAEGYSVSREKKESFPLTVTSAQKNPTAFYLCASSIGRGRRANYGYTFGSGTRLTVV.

The rearrangement links TRBV13 to TRBJ2-7; 7 bases fit TRBD1. The CDR3 spans 13 residues. From germline, CDR1 is PRHDT and CDR2 FYEKMQ (reference sequence). The V gene end was trimmed by 6 bases and the J gene end by 2 bases; junction bases not matched to a gene: 4. CDR3 coding DNA: TGTGCCAGCAGAAAAGACAGGGCCTACGAGCAGTACTTC. Its protein is CASRKDRAYEQYF.

The J gene is TRBJ2-7, the V gene TRBV30; D not resolved. V lost 0 bases to trimming and J lost 5 bases, with 5 bases between them. The germline CDR1 and CDR2 sequences are GTSNPN and SVGIG (reference sequence). The CDR3 runs 11 residues. CDR3 sequence: CAWSVRDEQYF. CDR3 DNA: TGTGCCTGGAGTGTCCGGGACGAGCAGTACTTC.

CDR3 sequence reads: CASSPGTAFIYGYTF. The CDR3 nucleotides are TGTGCCAGCAGCCCCGGGACAGCGTTTATTTATGGCTACACCTTC. This chain uses TRBV2 with TRBJ1-2, with 7 bases lining up with TRBD1. CDR3 size: 15 residues. Looked up from germline, CDR1 is SNHLY and CDR2 is FYNNEI. The V gene end was trimmed by 6 bases and the J gene end by 5 bases; junction bases not matched to a gene: 12.

The chain has TRBV5-1 and TRBJ2-3; 8 nucleotides align to TRBD1. In germline, CDR1 is SGHRS, CDR2 YFSETQ. J gave up 6 bases and V 0 bases, and 6 bases lay outside the gene matches. CDR3 length: 15 amino acids. CDR3 region: CASSLGAGGADTQYF. The CDR3 DNA is TGCGCCAGCAGCTTGGGGGCAGGGGGCGCGGATACGCAGTATTTT.

The V gene is TRBV7-2, the J gene TRBJ2-3, with TRBD2 matching over 12 bases. V lost 1 base, J lost 5 bases, and 7 bases stayed unmatched. In germline, CDR1 is SGHTA, CDR2 FQGNSA. The CDR3 length is 17 residues. This chain's CDR3 is CASSLEGLAGGLDTQYF. As DNA, the CDR3 is TGTGCCAGCAGCTTAGAGGGACTAGCGGGTGGGTTAGATACGCAGTATTTT.

This rearrangement joins TRBV13 to TRBJ2-1; D possibly corresponds to TRBD2 (5 bases). CDR3 length: 13 amino acids. From germline, CDR1 is PRHDT and CDR2 FYEKMQ (reference sequence). V lost 2 bases and J 10 bases, leaving 12 bases between the germline ends. CDR3 loop: CASSLRLADEQFF. The CDR3 DNA sequence: TGTGCCAGCAGCTTACGGCTAGCTGACGAGCAGTTCTTC.